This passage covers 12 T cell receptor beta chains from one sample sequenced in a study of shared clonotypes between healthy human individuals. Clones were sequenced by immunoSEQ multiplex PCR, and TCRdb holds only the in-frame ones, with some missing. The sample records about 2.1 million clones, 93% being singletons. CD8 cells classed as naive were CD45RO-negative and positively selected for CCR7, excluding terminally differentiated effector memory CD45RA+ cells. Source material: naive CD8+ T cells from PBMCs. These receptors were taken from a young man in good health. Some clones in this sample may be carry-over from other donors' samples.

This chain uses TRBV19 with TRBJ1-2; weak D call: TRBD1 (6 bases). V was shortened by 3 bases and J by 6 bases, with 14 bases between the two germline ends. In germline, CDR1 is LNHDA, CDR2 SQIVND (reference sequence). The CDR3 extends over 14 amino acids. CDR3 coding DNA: TGTGCCAGTAGTATCCAGGGACACAGGGATGGCTACACCTTC. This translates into CASSIQGHRDGYTF. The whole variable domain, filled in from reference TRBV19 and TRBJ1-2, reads DGGITQSPKYLFRKEGQNVTLSCEQNLNHDAMYWYRQDPGQGLRLIYYSQIVNDFQKGDIAEGYSVSREKKESFPLTVTSAQKNPTAFYLCASSIQGHRDGYTFGSGTRLTVV.

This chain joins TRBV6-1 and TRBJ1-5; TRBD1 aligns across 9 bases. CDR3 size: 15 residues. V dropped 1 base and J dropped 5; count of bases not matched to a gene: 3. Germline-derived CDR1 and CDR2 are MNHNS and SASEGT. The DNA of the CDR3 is TGTGCCAGCAGTGAAGGGGACAGGGAGGATCAGCCCCAGCATTTT. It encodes CASSEGDREDQPQHF.

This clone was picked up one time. CDR3 coding DNA: TGTGCCAGCAGCCCTGTCTCCGGGGTGGATACGCAGTATTTT. Protein product: CASSPVSGVDTQYF. The chain employs TRBV27 and TRBJ2-3, with TRBD2 as a possible D gene (5 bases). The CDR3 consists of 14 residues. Trimming removed 6 bases at V and 6 bases at J, with 16 bases between. Germline V gives CDR1 MNHEY, CDR2 SMNVEV (reference sequence).

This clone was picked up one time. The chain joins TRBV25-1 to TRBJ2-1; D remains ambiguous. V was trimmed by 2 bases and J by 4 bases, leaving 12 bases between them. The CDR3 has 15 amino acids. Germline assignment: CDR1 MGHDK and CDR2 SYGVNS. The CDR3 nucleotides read TGTGCCAGCAGTGAAGGATTCTTAGGGTACAATGAGCAGTTCTTC. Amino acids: CASSEGFLGYNEQFF.

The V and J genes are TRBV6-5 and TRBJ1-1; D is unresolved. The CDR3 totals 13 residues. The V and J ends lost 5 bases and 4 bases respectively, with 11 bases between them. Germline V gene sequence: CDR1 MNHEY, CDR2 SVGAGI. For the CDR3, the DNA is TGTGCCAGCAGTCTTACAAGGGTCACTGAAGCTTTCTTT. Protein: CASSLTRVTEAFF.

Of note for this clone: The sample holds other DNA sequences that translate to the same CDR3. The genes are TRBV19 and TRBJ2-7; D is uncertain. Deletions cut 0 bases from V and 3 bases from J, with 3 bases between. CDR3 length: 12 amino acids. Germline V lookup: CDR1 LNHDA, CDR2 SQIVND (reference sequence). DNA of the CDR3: TGTGCCAGTAGTATAGACAGCTACGAGCAGTACTTC. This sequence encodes CASSIDSYEQYF.

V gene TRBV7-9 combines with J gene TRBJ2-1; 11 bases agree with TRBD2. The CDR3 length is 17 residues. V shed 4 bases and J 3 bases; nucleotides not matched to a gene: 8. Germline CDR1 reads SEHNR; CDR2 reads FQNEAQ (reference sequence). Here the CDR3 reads CASSSTQLAGVYNEQFF. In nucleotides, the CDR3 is TGTGCCAGCAGCTCTACACAACTAGCGGGAGTCTACAATGAGCAGTTCTTC.

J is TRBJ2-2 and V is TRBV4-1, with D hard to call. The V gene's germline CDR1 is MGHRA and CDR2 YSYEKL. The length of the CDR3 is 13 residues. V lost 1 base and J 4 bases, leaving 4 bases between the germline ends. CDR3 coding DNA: TGCGCCAGCAGCCAAGCAGCCACCGGGGAGCTGTTTTTT. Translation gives CASSQAATGELFF.

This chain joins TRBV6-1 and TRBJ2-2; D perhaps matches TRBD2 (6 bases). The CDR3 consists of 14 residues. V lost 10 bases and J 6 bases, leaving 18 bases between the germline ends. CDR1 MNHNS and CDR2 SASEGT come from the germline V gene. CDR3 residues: CATFSRGGAGELFF. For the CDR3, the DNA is TGTGCCACCTTTAGCCGGGGAGGCGCCGGGGAGCTGTTTTTT.

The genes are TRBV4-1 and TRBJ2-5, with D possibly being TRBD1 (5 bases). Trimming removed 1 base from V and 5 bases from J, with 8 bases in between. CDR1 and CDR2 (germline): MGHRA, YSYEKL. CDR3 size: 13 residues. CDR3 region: CASSQGPGETQYF. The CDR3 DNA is TGCGCCAGCAGCCAAGGTCCAGGGGAGACCCAGTACTTC.

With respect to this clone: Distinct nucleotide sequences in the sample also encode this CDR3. The CDR3, as DNA: TGTGCCAGCAGTTTAACAGGGGGCTCCTACAATGAGCAGTTCTTC. Its translation: CASSLTGGSYNEQFF. The V call is TRBV27, the J call TRBJ2-1; TRBD1 agrees at 8 bases. This CDR3 spans 15 amino acids. V shed 2 bases, J shed 0 bases, and the junction held 0 bases outside the gene matches. Germline values: CDR1 MNHEY, CDR2 SMNVEV (reference sequence).

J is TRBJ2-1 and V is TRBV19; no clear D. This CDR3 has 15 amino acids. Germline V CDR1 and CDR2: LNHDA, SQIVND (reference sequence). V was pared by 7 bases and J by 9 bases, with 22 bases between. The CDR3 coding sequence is TGTGCCAGTACCCGAGCCGGATATCAAATCGGTGAGCAGTTCTTC. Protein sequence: CASTRAGYQIGEQFF.